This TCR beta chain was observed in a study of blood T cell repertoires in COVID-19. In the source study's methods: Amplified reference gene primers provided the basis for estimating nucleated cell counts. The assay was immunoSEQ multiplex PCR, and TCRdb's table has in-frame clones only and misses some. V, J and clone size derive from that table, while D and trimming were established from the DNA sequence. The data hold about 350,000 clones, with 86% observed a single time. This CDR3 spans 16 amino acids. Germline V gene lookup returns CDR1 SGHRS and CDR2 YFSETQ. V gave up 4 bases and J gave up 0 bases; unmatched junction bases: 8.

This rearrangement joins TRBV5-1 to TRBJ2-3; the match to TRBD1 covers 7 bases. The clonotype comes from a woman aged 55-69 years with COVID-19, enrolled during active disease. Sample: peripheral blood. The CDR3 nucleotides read TGCGCCAGCAGCCCAGGGACAGACCCTAGCACAGATACGCAGTATTTT. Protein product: CASSPGTDPSTDTQYF. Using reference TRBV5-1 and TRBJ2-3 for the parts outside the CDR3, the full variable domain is KAGVTQTPRYLIKTRGQQVTLSCSPISGHRSVSWYQQTPGQGLQFLFEYFSETQRNKGNFPGRFSGRQFSNSRSEMNVSTLELGDSALYLCASSPGTDPSTDTQYFGPGTRLTVL.